This T cell receptor beta chain stems from a study of T cells in Graves' hyperthyroidism and ophthalmopathy. At least ten counts were recorded for this clonotype. The antigen remains unidentified. General observations from the study: Most thyroid clonotypes expanded above 0.001 were also detected in blood.

Trimming cost V 4 bases and J 2 bases, with 15 bases left between them. This CDR3 is 15 amino acids long. Germline values: CDR1 SGHKS, CDR2 YYEKEE (reference sequence). Absence of ophthalmopathy progression within 18 months defined stable Graves' hyperthyroidism. Clinical symptoms, serum thyroxine and TRAb, thyroid ultrasound and orbital computed tomography were used for the diagnoses. Researchers amplified the TCR beta CDR3 regions from RNA transcripts. The TCR CDR3 was amplified in a first-round RT-PCR using the HTBI primer set. TCRdb passed the multiplex PCR reads through MiXCR, listing each CDR3 protein once. This sample has 190,000 or so distinct CDR3 sequences, with around 18% found just once.

This TCR was recovered from a middle-aged man with Graves' hyperthyroidism. Sequences were obtained from blood. The chain links TRBV5-5 to TRBJ1-2, with D perhaps matching TRBD1 (5 bases). CDR3 sequence (DNA): TGTGCCAGCAGCCGGGGGTGGGGAGCCAACTATGGCTACACCTTC. Translated, it gives CASSRGWGANYGYTF.